This T cell receptor beta chain was identified during a study of neurological immune-mediated disorders. This clonotype has ten or more counts. J gave up 7 bases and V 0 bases, and 3 bases lay outside the gene matches. CDR3 size: 13 residues. CDR1 is SGHRS and CDR2 is YFSETQ in the germline V gene. TCRdb redid the calling of the 5' RACE reads with MiXCR, one entry per CDR3 protein. The data show about 10,000 distinct CDR3 sequences, more than 20% seen once. For sorted libraries, the input was about 1 million CD4+ or CD8+ T cells. This chain connects TRBV5-1 to TRBJ1-1; 7 bases fit TRBD1. Sequencing input: CD8+ T cells from blood. The clonotype originates from a woman aged 55 to 70 with HTLV-1-associated myelopathy (HAM/TSP). The CDR3 DNA reads TGCGCCAGCAGCTTGGACAGGGGAGGTGAAGCTTTCTTT. Translating it yields CASSLDRGGEAFF.